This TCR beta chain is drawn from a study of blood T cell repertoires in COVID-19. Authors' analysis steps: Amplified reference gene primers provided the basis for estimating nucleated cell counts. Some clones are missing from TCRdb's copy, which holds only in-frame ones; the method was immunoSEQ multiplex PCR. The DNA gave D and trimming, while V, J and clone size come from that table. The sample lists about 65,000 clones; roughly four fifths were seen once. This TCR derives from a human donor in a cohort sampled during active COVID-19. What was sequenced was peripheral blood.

The CDR3 sequence is CASSLNRGRTDTQYF. The CDR3 nucleotides are TGTGCCAGCAGCTTAAACAGGGGGAGAACAGATACGCAGTATTTT. The genes are TRBV11-2 and TRBJ2-3; TRBD1 aligns across 8 bases. CDR3 length equals 15 residues. Per germline, CDR1 SGHAT and CDR2 FQNNGV. V lost 2 bases, J lost 3 bases, and 4 bases stayed unmatched.